One T cell receptor (beta chain) is described in this entry. Its antigen is as yet unknown. This sample was included in a study of T cell repertoires in cytomegalovirus infection. CDR1 and CDR2 from the germline V gene are MNHNY and SVGAGI (reference sequence). The V end was cut by 2 bases, the J end by 2 bases, with 6 bases between. This CDR3 has 13 residues. TCRdb reprocessed the reads with MiXCR, giving one entry per CDR3 protein. The sample includes 680,000 or so distinct CDR3 sequences, around 35% seen only once; the top ten take 15% to 20%. This clonotype originated in a human donor in good health (CMV status not recorded). Some clones in this sample may be carry-over from other donors' samples. This chain uses TRBV6-6 with TRBJ1-2; a weak D match, TRBD1 (5 bases). The sample in question was cultured PBMCs, obtained from culture after CMV antigen stimulation. This CDR3 reads CASSYRDNYGYTF. The CDR3 region has the DNA TGTGCCAGCAGTTACAGGGACAACTATGGCTACACCTTC.